Presented here are 4 T cell receptor beta chains from one specimen sequenced in a study of T-cell memory formation after mild COVID-19. In TCRdb, the 5' RACE reads were re-called with MiXCR into one record per CDR3 protein. The sample carries 180,000 or so distinct CDR3 sequences, around 10% recorded once. The specimen was PBMCs or a T cell subset sorted from them (not recorded which). Receptors were obtained from a man between 18 and 29 years old who had mild COVID-19 (a few samples of this study predate the infection). Cell type and time point are not known.

This chain joins TRBV9 and TRBJ2-2; D is perhaps TRBD1 or TRBD2 (5 bases each). Trimming stripped 3 bases from V and 2 bases from J, with 14 bases between. The CDR3 is made up of 16 amino acids. CDR1 and CDR2 from the germline V gene are SGDLS and YYNGEE. This CDR3 is CASSANPGRNTGELFF. The CDR3 nucleotides read TGTGCCAGCAGCGCTAACCCGGGACGAAACACCGGGGAGCTGTTTTTT.

This clonotype was detected many times. V gene TRBV12-3 or TRBV12-4 combines with J gene TRBJ2-3; D is uncertain. The length of the CDR3 is 12 residues. Trimming shortened V by 5 bases and J by 3 bases, and 6 bases separated the two germline ends. Here the CDR3 DNA reads TGTGCCAGCAGTCCTACTACAGATACGCAGTATTTT. Protein sequence: CASSPTTDTQYF.

This clonotype was counted between two and nine times. The chain joins TRBV5-1 to TRBJ2-4, with a tentative D call TRBD2 (6 bases). Trimming pared 0 bases from V and 0 bases from J, leaving 7 bases between. This CDR3 has 15 amino acids. Germline V lookup: CDR1 SGHRS, CDR2 YFSETQ. CDR3: CASSLDGGAKNIQYF. The CDR3 DNA reads as TGCGCCAGCAGCTTGGACGGGGGAGCCAAAAACATTCAGTACTTC. Full variable domain (remainder filled in from reference TRBV5-1 and TRBJ2-4): KAGVTQTPRYLIKTRGQQVTLSCSPISGHRSVSWYQQTPGQGLQFLFEYFSETQRNKGNFPGRFSGRQFSNSRSEMNVSTLELGDSALYLCASSLDGGAKNIQYFGAGTRLSVL.

This chain connects TRBV24-1 to TRBJ1-1, with D perhaps matching TRBD1 (5 bases). The CDR3 contains 12 residues. Per the germline V gene, CDR1 is KGHDR and CDR2 is SFDVKD. Trimming left V 5 bases short and J 8 bases short, with 11 bases between. The DNA of the CDR3 is TGTGCCACCAGTGGCCCCGGGACGGAAGCTTTCTTT. Protein sequence: CATSGPGTEAFF.